This passage covers 3 T cell receptor beta chains from one sample sequenced in a study of T cell repertoires in ileal Crohn's disease. Method: immunoSEQ multiplex PCR; TCRdb's copy keeps in-frame clones and lacks some. The sample has roughly 3,500 clones, approximately 93% seen once; the top ten hold approximately 2.7%. Stated time point: inflamed ileum from the surgical specimen. Sequencing was performed on ileal tissue. These TCRs come from an adult with Crohn's disease.

This clone was detected once. V is TRBV19 and J is TRBJ2-1; TRBD2 matches 15 bases. The V segment lost 5 bases and the J segment 3 bases; nucleotides outside the gene matches: 11. This CDR3 comprises 19 residues. The germline gives CDR1 LNHDA, CDR2 SQIVND (reference sequence). The CDR3 sequence: CASSREGLAGGHLYNEQFF. CDR3 DNA: TGTGCCAGTAGTCGAGAGGGACTAGCGGGGGGTCACCTCTACAATGAGCAGTTCTTC.

The rearrangement joins TRBV30 to TRBJ1-5; 7 bases fit TRBD1. CDR1 is GTSNPN, CDR2 SVGIG, per germline (reference sequence). J was trimmed by 2 bases and V by 0 bases; bases with no gene match: 1. This CDR3 is 14 amino acids long. CDR3 loop: CAWSVGQGNQPQHF. The CDR3 DNA follows: TGTGCCTGGAGTGTAGGACAGGGCAATCAGCCCCAGCATTTT.

V and J are TRBV6-6 and TRBJ1-5; no clear D. The CDR3 consists of 13 residues. V was cut by 6 bases and J by 0 bases, with 6 bases left in between. Germline CDR1 MNHNY, CDR2 SVGAGI (reference sequence). Here the CDR3 reads CASRMDSNQPQHF. The CDR3 DNA reads TGTGCCAGCAGGATGGATAGCAATCAGCCCCAGCATTTT.